Shown below are 27 T cell receptor beta chains from a single sample sequenced in a study of identifying expanded T cells in peripheral blood. TCRdb's table, derived via immunoSEQ multiplex PCR, lists solely in-frame clones and lacks some. The data hold about 80,000 clones, with 70% to 90% observed a single time. The sequenced sample was blood. The receptors were gathered from a person aged 18-70 years in good health.

The gene calls are TRBV5-5 and TRBJ1-5, with D unresolved. The germline CDR1 and CDR2 sequences are SGHKS and YYEKEE (reference sequence). V was trimmed by 2 bases and J by 2 bases, leaving 11 bases between them. The CDR3 runs 15 residues. The CDR3 region is CASSFDGSRNQPQHF. CDR3 sequence (DNA): TGTGCCAGCAGCTTCGACGGTAGTCGCAATCAGCCCCAGCATTTT. The full variable domain, in which reference TRBV5-5 and TRBJ1-5 provide the parts outside the CDR3, is DAGVTQSPTHLIKTRGQQVTLRCSPISGHKSVSWYQQVLGQGPQFIFQYYEKEERGRGNFPDRFSARQFPNYSSELNVNALLLGDSALYLCASSFDGSRNQPQHFGDGTRLSIL.

In nucleotides, the CDR3 is TGTGCCAGCAGCCACCGGGGCTCCTTCTCCGAGCAGTACTTC. Its protein product is CASSHRGSFSEQYF. The rearrangement uses TRBV14 and TRBJ2-7; D may be TRBD1 or TRBD2 (5 bases each). CDR1 is SGHDN and CDR2 is FVKESK in the germline V gene. Trimming shortened V by 3 bases and J by 6 bases, and 15 bases separated the two germline ends. The CDR3 has 14 amino acids. Full variable domain (remainder filled in from reference TRBV14 and TRBJ2-7): EAGVTQFPSHSVIEKGQTVTLRCDPISGHDNLYWYRRVMGKEIKFLLHFVKESKQDESGMPNNRFLAERTGGTYSTLKVQPAELEDSGVYFCASSHRGSFSEQYFGPGTRLTVT.

The rearrangement joins TRBV19 to TRBJ2-4, with D tentatively TRBD1 (6 bases). V was shortened by 5 bases and J by 6 bases, with 8 bases between the two germline ends. CDR3 size: 12 residues. Germline CDR1 and CDR2: LNHDA and SQIVND (reference sequence). This CDR3 reads CASSQDRNIQYF. CDR3 DNA sequence: TGTGCCAGTAGTCAGGACAGAAACATTCAGTACTTC.

The chain employs TRBV4-1 and TRBJ2-1; TRBD1 might be the D (6 bases). Trimming took 4 bases from V and 5 from J, leaving 15 bases between them. This CDR3 is 15 amino acids long. Germline V gene data show CDR1 as MGHRA and CDR2 as YSYEKL. CDR3 protein: CASSLPWGLNNEQFF. CDR3 coding DNA: TGCGCCAGCAGCCTGCCCTGGGGGCTAAACAATGAGCAGTTCTTC.

The J gene is TRBJ1-2, the V gene TRBV7-2, with 7 bases lining up with TRBD1. Germline V gene sequence: CDR1 SGHTA, CDR2 FQGNSA. The trim removed 5 bases at V and 7 bases at J, leaving 4 bases unmatched. The CDR3 length is 12 residues. CDR3 DNA sequence: TGTGCCAGCAGCAGACAGGGTACTGGCTACACCTTC. It is translated as CASSRQGTGYTF.

The V gene is TRBV9, the J gene TRBJ1-4; D unclear. The CDR3 has 19 amino acids. Trimming pared 3 bases from V and 0 bases from J, leaving 21 bases between. Germline CDR1 reads SGDLS; CDR2 reads YYNGEE. The DNA for the CDR3 is TGTGCCAGCAGCGATTCACGGGAGATGCTTTACACAACTAATGAAAAACTGTTTTTT. Its translation is CASSDSREMLYTTNEKLFF.

The V call is TRBV5-1, the J call TRBJ1-5; no definite D call. CDR3 length: 14 amino acids. Germline values: CDR1 SGHRS, CDR2 YFSETQ. V lost 0 bases, J lost 3 bases, and 7 bases lay in between. The CDR3 spells CASSLEGTNQPQHF. CDR3 in DNA: TGCGCCAGCAGCTTGGAAGGTACCAATCAGCCCCAGCATTTT.

Concerning this clone: One junction end disagrees with the germline gene, perhaps due to a read error. V gene TRBV5-6 combines with J gene TRBJ2-7, with 12 bases identical to TRBD1. Germline CDR1 reads SGHDT; CDR2 reads YYEEEE. The CDR3 spans 11 residues. The CDR3 DNA sequence: TGTGCCAGCAGCGTCCGGGACAGGGGGCGGTTC. Its protein is CASSVRDRGRF.

J is TRBJ2-7 and V is TRBV6-1, with TRBD2 matching over 11 bases. CDR1 and CDR2 (germline): MNHNS, SASEGT. Unmatched junction bases numbered 4, after V lost 6 bases and J lost 0 bases. The CDR3 length is 15 residues. The CDR3 DNA follows: TGTGCCAGCAGCTTCGGACTAGCGGGCTCCTACGAGCAGTACTTC. This translates into CASSFGLAGSYEQYF.

The V and J genes are TRBV4-1 and TRBJ1-2; D gene uncertain. Germline V gene lookup returns CDR1 MGHRA and CDR2 YSYEKL. V gave up 0 bases and J gave up 4 bases, with 12 bases separating them. This CDR3 region has 15 residues. This chain's CDR3 is CASSQDPGVGYGYTF. For the CDR3, the DNA is TGCGCCAGCAGCCAAGATCCCGGGGTTGGCTATGGCTACACCTTC.

V and J are TRBV19 and TRBJ1-2; no reliable D call. The V and J ends lost 7 bases and 2 bases respectively, with 17 bases between them. Germline V gives CDR1 LNHDA, CDR2 SQIVND (reference sequence). The CDR3 extends over 15 amino acids. The CDR3 loop reads CASTSQLTPNYGYTF. The CDR3 DNA follows: TGTGCCAGTACATCCCAACTGACCCCAAACTATGGCTACACCTTC.

The chain carries TRBV5-4 and TRBJ2-5; 7 bases align to TRBD1. This CDR3 is built from 14 residues. With 7 bases clipped from V and 9 bases from J, the junction kept 15 bases outside the gene matches. CDR1 is SGHNT, CDR2 YYREEE, per germline (reference sequence). The CDR3 sequence is CASGQGESPRAQYF. The CDR3 DNA sequence: TGTGCCAGCGGGCAGGGGGAGTCCCCCAGGGCCCAGTACTTC.

The chain uses TRBV29-1 and TRBJ2-5; the D is unclear. Per the germline V gene, CDR1 is SQVTM and CDR2 is ANQGSEA. This CDR3 spans 14 amino acids. V lost 2 bases and J 1 base, leaving 11 bases between the germline ends. DNA for the CDR3: TGCAGCGTTGAAAGGTTCAGGAGCCAAGAGACCCAGTACTTC. Translation: CSVERFRSQETQYF.

V is TRBV25-1 and J is TRBJ1-1; D is possibly TRBD1 (5 bases). The CDR3 runs to 11 residues. V gave up 6 bases and J gave up 9 bases, with 11 bases separating them. The V gene's germline CDR1 is MGHDK and CDR2 SYGVNS. The CDR3 reads CASRIEGKAFF. The CDR3, as DNA: TGTGCCAGCAGGATCGAGGGGAAAGCTTTCTTT.

This rearrangement joins TRBV19 to TRBJ1-5; a weak D match, TRBD1 (5 bases). Germline values: CDR1 LNHDA, CDR2 SQIVND (reference sequence). The CDR3 runs to 14 residues. V was pared by 4 bases and J by 5 bases, with 12 bases between. The CDR3 DNA reads as TGTGCCAGTAGTAGGACGGTGGGACATCAGCCCCAGCATTTT. Protein sequence: CASSRTVGHQPQHF.

This chain joins TRBV29-1 and TRBJ1-5; no reliable D call. The CDR3 totals 13 residues. Looked up from germline, CDR1 is SQVTM and CDR2 is ANQGSEA. V gave up 6 bases and J gave up 3 bases, with 12 bases separating them. CDR3 bases: TGCAGCGTAGCTAGTAGCCCCAATCAGCCCCAGCATTTT. Protein product: CSVASSPNQPQHF.

The chain joins TRBV5-1 to TRBJ1-4; 7 bases fit TRBD1. V was pared by 6 bases and J by 8 bases, with 10 bases of the junction left unmatched. The CDR3 is 14 residues long. The V gene's germline CDR1 is SGHRS and CDR2 YFSETQ. This CDR3 reads CASTIGTVGEKLFF. In nucleotides, the CDR3 is TGCGCCAGCACCATTGGGACAGTGGGCGAAAAACTGTTTTTT.

This clone has more than one count but fewer than ten. The chain recombines TRBV5-1 with TRBJ2-1, with 8 bases identical to TRBD2. CDR3 length: 17 amino acids. The germline V gene has CDR1 SGHRS and CDR2 YFSETQ. Losses at the gene ends were 4 bases for V and 13 bases for J; bases not matched to a gene: 22. This CDR3 reads CASSPPSLAGGTQEQFF. The CDR3 region has the DNA TGCGCCAGCAGCCCACCCTCACTGGCGGGAGGTACCCAAGAACAGTTCTTC.

This clone was seen a few times. The CDR3 sequence is CASSLRPTGQGAEAFF. CDR3 nucleotide sequence: TGTGCCAGCAGCTTACGCCCAACGGGACAGGGGGCGGAAGCTTTCTTT. The chain combines TRBV13 with TRBJ1-1; 12 positions agree with TRBD1. The CDR3 is 16 amino acids. Trimming at V came to 2 bases and at J to 8 bases, leaving 9 bases not matched to a gene. Germline lookup yields CDR1 PRHDT and CDR2 FYEKMQ (reference sequence).

The chain couples TRBV5-1 to TRBJ1-3; D possibly corresponds to TRBD1 (6 bases). The CDR3 is 16 amino acids. The V gene's germline CDR1 is SGHRS and CDR2 YFSETQ. Trimming shortened V by 4 bases and J by 0 bases, and 14 bases separated the two germline ends. The CDR3, as DNA: TGCGCCAGCAGCACCGCAACAGGGCGCTCTGGAAACACCATATATTTT. Protein product: CASSTATGRSGNTIYF.

The chain has TRBV28 and TRBJ1-2; TRBD1 matches 11 bases. The V segment lost 4 bases and the J segment 8 bases; nucleotides outside the gene matches: 6. The CDR3 sequence is 14 residues long. The V gene's germline CDR1 is MDHEN and CDR2 SYDVKM. CDR3 DNA sequence: TGTGCCAGCAGTTCTACGGACAGGGGGCGAGGCTACACCTTC. Amino acids: CASSSTDRGRGYTF.

V and J are TRBV30 and TRBJ1-2; the D is unclear. Looked up from germline, CDR1 is GTSNPN and CDR2 is SVGIG (reference sequence). Deletions cut 1 base from V and 8 bases from J, with 14 bases between. CDR3 length: 13 residues. DNA of the CDR3: TGTGCCTGGAGTGAAGGGAAGTTCCTAGGCTACACCTTC. This sequence encodes CAWSEGKFLGYTF.

V gene TRBV28 combines with J gene TRBJ1-5; D is uncertain. Trimming took 3 bases from V and 3 from J, leaving 12 bases between them. CDR1 is MDHEN, CDR2 SYDVKM, per germline. The CDR3 runs to 15 residues. The DNA of the CDR3 is TGTGCCAGCAGTTTTCTTCGCGGCGTCAATCAGCCCCAGCATTTT. Translating gives CASSFLRGVNQPQHF. Using reference TRBV28 and TRBJ1-5 for the parts outside the CDR3, the full variable domain is DVKVTQSSRYLVKRTGEKVFLECVQDMDHENMFWYRQDPGLGLRLIYFSYDVKMKEKGDIPEGYSVSREKKERFSLILESASTNQTSMYLCASSFLRGVNQPQHFGDGTRLSIL.

The rearrangement uses TRBV5-1 and TRBJ1-2; D is unresolved. CDR1 is SGHRS and CDR2 is YFSETQ in the germline V gene. The CDR3 covers 14 residues. V lost 2 bases and J 0 bases, leaving 8 bases between the germline ends. The CDR3 nucleotides are TGCGCCAGCAGCTTCACAGATACTAACTATGGCTACACCTTC. Its translation: CASSFTDTNYGYTF.

The rearrangement joins TRBV5-1 to TRBJ2-2; D is possibly TRBD2 (5 bases). The CDR3 covers 15 residues. Germline CDR1 is SGHRS and CDR2 is YFSETQ. The V and J ends lost 0 bases and 0 bases respectively, with 6 bases between them. CDR3 residues: CASSLGGSNTGELFF. The CDR3 nucleotides read TGCGCCAGCAGCTTGGGAGGGTCGAACACCGGGGAGCTGTTTTTT.

The J gene is TRBJ1-1, the V gene TRBV27; no clear D. Germline CDR1 MNHEY, CDR2 SMNVEV (reference sequence). The length of the CDR3 is 14 residues. Trimming shortened V by 3 bases and J by 8 bases, and 16 bases separated the two germline ends. The CDR3 loop reads CASSFEGTTTEAFF. CDR3 DNA: TGTGCCAGCAGTTTTGAGGGAACGACAACGGAAGCTTTCTTT.

This chain joins TRBV9 and TRBJ1-3; D is undetermined. From germline, CDR1 is SGDLS and CDR2 YYNGEE. The CDR3 loop spans 17 amino acids. V shed 3 bases and J shed 0 bases, with 16 bases lying between them. The CDR3 sequence: CASSASITDRSGNTIYF. CDR3 sequence (DNA): TGTGCCAGCAGCGCTAGCATTACAGATCGCTCTGGAAACACCATATATTTT.